These 27 T cell receptor beta chains were sequenced from one sample in a study of cytomegalovirus exposure and HLA in healthy donors. PCR involved 60 Vbeta and 13 Jbeta primers. Assay: immunoSEQ multiplex PCR; the TCRdb copy retains only in-frame clones and omits some. This repertoire shows under 200,000 clones, around 77% found once; its top ten account for around 2.4%. Sequences were obtained from PBMCs. The receptor set was obtained from a man aged 55 to 70 in good health and CMV-seronegative.

This rearrangement joins TRBV28 to TRBJ2-1, with D hard to call. This CDR3 region has 12 residues. V was clipped by 6 bases and J by 6 bases, with 9 bases between them. CDR1 is MDHEN and CDR2 is SYDVKM in the germline V gene. The CDR3, as DNA: TGTGCCAGCAGGCAGTCACGCAATGAGCAGTTCTTC. Protein sequence: CASRQSRNEQFF.

The rearrangement uses TRBV6-4 and TRBJ2-7; 7 positions agree with TRBD2. Trimming took 7 bases from V and 0 from J; bases not matched to a gene: 12. The CDR3 sequence is 16 residues long. CDR1 and CDR2 from the germline V gene are MRHNA and SNTAGT. CDR3 DNA sequence: TGTGCCAGCATTCCCGGGACTAAGGTTTTCTCCTACGAGCAGTACTTC. This codes for CASIPGTKVFSYEQYF.

The rearrangement links TRBV10-2 to TRBJ2-5; unclear D gene. The J call may be faulty, since TRBJ2-7 better matches the DNA end. Germline CDR1 is WSHSY and CDR2 is SAAADI. There are 13 residues in the CDR3. The chain's CDR3 is CASSELRSYEQYF. CDR3 bases: TGCGCCAGCAGTGAACTCCGTTCCTACGAGCAGTACTTC.

In its sample, this clone was seen a few times. The rearrangement joins TRBV6-4 to TRBJ1-1, with D maybe TRBD1 (5 bases). The length of the CDR3 is 14 residues. The germline V gene has CDR1 MRHNA and CDR2 SNTAGT. V was pared by 3 bases and J by 4 bases, with 12 bases between. Here the CDR3 DNA reads TGTGCCAGCAGTGAAACGCACGGGGGCACTGAAGCTTTCTTT. Translated, it gives CASSETHGGTEAFF.

This chain links TRBV28 with TRBJ1-1, with D unclear. The V and J ends lost 4 bases and 0 bases respectively, with 12 bases between them. The CDR3 spans 15 residues. Germline assignment: CDR1 MDHEN and CDR2 SYDVKM. The CDR3 region is CASSSPGSMNTEAFF. CDR3 in DNA: TGTGCCAGCAGTTCCCCCGGTTCCATGAACACTGAAGCTTTCTTT.

This clone was picked up one time. The V and J genes are TRBV18 and TRBJ2-7; 8 bases map to TRBD2. This CDR3 has 15 residues. Germline CDR1 KGHSH, CDR2 LQKENI. With 3 bases clipped from V and 3 bases from J, the junction kept 7 bases outside the gene matches. The CDR3 sequence: CASSPEAGGFYEQYF. The CDR3, as DNA: TGTGCCAGCTCACCTGAGGCGGGAGGTTTCTACGAGCAGTACTTC.

The rearrangement links TRBV7-8 to TRBJ2-7; TRBD2 aligns across 10 bases. Per germline, CDR1 SGHVS and CDR2 FQNEAQ. V shed 4 bases and J 2 bases; nucleotides not matched to a gene: 5. The CDR3 has 15 residues. The CDR3 DNA reads TGTGCCAGCAGCTCAATTAGCGGGGGGACCTACGAGCAGTACTTC. It specifies CASSSISGGTYEQYF.

The V call is TRBV27, the J call TRBJ1-1; maybe TRBD1 (5 bases). CDR3 length equals 14 residues. Trimming took off 3 bases at V and 1 base at J, with 9 bases between the two ends. The germline V gene encodes CDR1 MNHEY and CDR2 SMNVEV (reference sequence). The DNA of the CDR3 is TGTGCCAGCAGTTTTGCACAGGAGAACACTGAAGCTTTCTTT. Translating gives CASSFAQENTEAFF.

The chain combines TRBV6-1 with TRBJ2-5, with 10 bases identical to TRBD1. Trimming removed 7 bases from V and 0 bases from J; junction bases left unmatched: 5. This CDR3 has 15 residues. Germline V gene sequence: CDR1 MNHNS, CDR2 SASEGT. As DNA, the CDR3 is TGTGCCAGCATGAGACAGGGGGCCAACCAAGAGACCCAGTACTTC. It yields the protein CASMRQGANQETQYF.

This sequence joins TRBV5-6 and TRBJ2-7, with 8 bases lining up with TRBD1. After removal of 4 bases from V and 1 base from J, the junction contained 7 bases not matched to a gene. CDR1 and CDR2 (germline): SGHDT, YYEEEE. CDR3 length equals 15 residues. CDR3 nucleotide sequence: TGTGCCAGCAGCCTGGGGGACAGGTCATCCTACGAGCAGTACTTC. Its translation: CASSLGDRSSYEQYF.

The genes are TRBV30 and TRBJ2-2, with D perhaps TRBD1 (6 bases). Germline values: CDR1 GTSNPN, CDR2 SVGIG (reference sequence). The CDR3 is made up of 14 amino acids. V lost 3 bases and J 3 bases, leaving 11 bases between the germline ends. The CDR3 reads CAWRVGGDTGELFF. The CDR3 region has the DNA TGTGCCTGGAGGGTAGGGGGTGACACCGGGGAGCTGTTTTTT.

The chain has TRBV10-3 and TRBJ2-7, with TRBD1 identical over 7 bases. This CDR3 contains 13 residues. Germline V gene lookup returns CDR1 ENHRY and CDR2 SYGVKD. V was pared by 11 bases and J by 4 bases, with 11 bases of the junction left unmatched. CDR3 residues: CASRQGDVYEQYF. Here the CDR3 DNA reads TGTGCCTCCCGACAGGGTGACGTGTACGAGCAGTACTTC.

CDR3 amino acids: CASNRAKNTGELFF. In DNA form, the CDR3 reads TGTGCCAGCAATCGAGCGAAAAACACCGGGGAGCTGTTTTTT. The chain links TRBV6-1 to TRBJ2-2; no definite D call. V lost 7 bases and J 2 bases, leaving 11 bases between the germline ends. CDR1 and CDR2 from the germline V gene are MNHNS and SASEGT. The CDR3 sequence is 14 residues long.

The chain links TRBV9 to TRBJ1-5, with 9 bases lining up with TRBD1. From germline, CDR1 is SGDLS and CDR2 YYNGEE. The CDR3 has 15 amino acids. The trim removed 4 bases at V and 1 base at J, leaving 3 bases unmatched. This CDR3 is CASSLGTGSNQPQHF. The CDR3 nucleotides read TGTGCCAGCAGCCTCGGGACAGGGAGCAATCAGCCCCAGCATTTT.

The genes are TRBV29-1 and TRBJ1-1; possible D gene TRBD1, 6 bases. This CDR3 is 13 amino acids long. From germline, CDR1 is SQVTM and CDR2 ANQGSEA. The V end lost 7 bases, the J end lost 3 bases, and 15 bases lay between the germline ends. CDR3 sequence: CSGGGGQDTEAFF. The CDR3 nucleotides are TGCAGCGGAGGGGGGGGGCAAGACACTGAAGCTTTCTTT.

The rearrangement links TRBV4-2 to TRBJ2-3, with TRBD1 matching 9 bases. Germline lookup yields CDR1 LGHNA and CDR2 YNFKEQ. The CDR3 length is 16 residues. V lost 4 bases, J lost 2 bases, and 7 bases stayed unmatched. CDR3 in DNA: TGTGCCAGCAGCCTTAGGACAGGGGCGACCACAGATACGCAGTATTTT. Its translation: CASSLRTGATTDTQYF.

This clone was seen more than once but under ten times. The rearrangement joins TRBV5-4 to TRBJ1-1; weak D call: TRBD1 (6 bases). CDR1 is SGHNT, CDR2 YYREEE, per germline (reference sequence). V dropped 4 bases and J dropped 4 bases, with 17 bases sitting between them. The CDR3 is 15 residues long. The CDR3 DNA follows: TGTGCCAGCAGCCTACCGAACAGGGAGGGCACTGAAGCTTTCTTT. This codes for CASSLPNREGTEAFF.

The chain employs TRBV28 and TRBJ2-7; D may be TRBD2 (6 bases). Per the germline V gene, CDR1 is MDHEN and CDR2 is SYDVKM. The CDR3 spans 16 residues. V was trimmed by 6 bases and J by 3 bases, leaving 21 bases between them. CDR3 amino acids: CASSLQPGLIIYEQYF. CDR3 sequence (DNA): TGTGCCAGCAGCCTCCAGCCGGGACTGATTATCTACGAGCAGTACTTC.

This clone has only one observation. The V and J genes are TRBV5-6 and TRBJ2-7; 9 nucleotides align to TRBD1. V lost 2 bases to trimming and J lost 7 bases; unmatched junction nucleotides: 7. Germline V gives CDR1 SGHDT, CDR2 YYEEEE. The CDR3 is 14 amino acids. The CDR3: CASSFGTGPEEQYF. Here the CDR3 DNA reads TGTGCCAGCAGCTTTGGGACAGGGCCCGAGGAGCAGTACTTC.

This chain uses TRBV2 with TRBJ2-7, with TRBD1 matching 8 bases. The CDR3 covers 15 residues. V lost 3 bases to trimming and J lost 3 bases; unmatched junction nucleotides: 7. Germline loops: CDR1 SNHLY, CDR2 FYNNEI. The CDR3 loop is CASSEGQGAIYEQYF. CDR3 in DNA: TGTGCCAGCAGTGAGGGGCAGGGGGCGATCTACGAGCAGTACTTC. Complete variable domain (other parts from reference TRBV2 and TRBJ2-7): EPEVTQTPSHQVTQMGQEVILRCVPISNHLYFYWYRQILGQKVEFLVSFYNNEISEKSEIFDDQFSVERPDGSNFTLKIRSTKLEDSAMYFCASSEGQGAIYEQYFGPGTRLTVT.

A few counts support this clone. The chain has TRBV5-1 and TRBJ2-3; 7 bases fit TRBD1. The length of the CDR3 is 14 residues. Germline CDR1 SGHRS, CDR2 YFSETQ. The V and J ends lost 4 bases and 2 bases, in that order; junction bases with no gene match: 4. Here the CDR3 DNA reads TGCGCCAGCAGCCCGGACAGGCTCACAGATACGCAGTATTTT. It yields the protein CASSPDRLTDTQYF.

The rearrangement links TRBV23-1 to TRBJ1-2, with a tentative D call TRBD1 (6 bases). TRBV23-1 is an ORF, with its function uncertain. With 4 bases removed from V and 4 bases from J, the gap between germline ends came to 19 bases. This CDR3 comprises 16 residues. CDR3 in amino acids: CASSLTFSRGSYGYTF. CDR3 DNA: TGCGCCAGCAGTCTTACTTTCTCCAGGGGATCCTATGGCTACACCTTC.

V is TRBV6-1 and J is TRBJ1-1, with D possibly TRBD1 on 6 matching bases. The V gene lost 6 bases and the J gene lost 0 bases, with 11 bases spanning the gap. CDR3 length equals 14 residues. The germline V gene has CDR1 MNHNS and CDR2 SASEGT. In DNA form, the CDR3 reads TGTGCCAGCAGACTCAGGGGAATGAACACTGAAGCTTTCTTT. Protein: CASRLRGMNTEAFF.

The genes are TRBV28 and TRBJ1-1; 8 nucleotides match TRBD1. The ends lost 8 bases at V and 0 bases at J; junction bases unmatched: 5. Germline CDR1 is MDHEN and CDR2 is SYDVKM. The CDR3 length is 14 residues. In DNA, the CDR3 is TGTGCCAGCTCCCAGGGGGCTATGAACACTGAAGCTTTCTTT. It is translated as CASSQGAMNTEAFF.

The J gene is TRBJ2-3, the V gene TRBV18; 8 bases match TRBD1. This CDR3 region has 14 residues. The germline gives CDR1 KGHSH, CDR2 LQKENI. V gave up 2 bases and J gave up 5 bases; unmatched junction bases: 3. The DNA of the CDR3 is TGTGCCAGCTCACCAAAGGACAGGGTAGATACGCAGTATTTT. Protein sequence: CASSPKDRVDTQYF.

In this sample, this clone turned up a few times. The V gene is TRBV5-1, the J gene TRBJ1-1; D remains unclear. This CDR3 spans 14 amino acids. Germline V lookup: CDR1 SGHRS, CDR2 YFSETQ. Deletions cut 0 bases from V and 3 bases from J, with 9 bases between. The DNA of the CDR3 is TGCGCCAGCAGCTTGGGAGGTTCGGACACTGAAGCTTTCTTT. Amino acids: CASSLGGSDTEAFF.

The gene calls are TRBV27 and TRBJ2-3; D is unclear. The germline V and J ends were trimmed by 5 bases and 6 bases, with 6 bases remaining between them. Per germline, CDR1 MNHEY and CDR2 SMNVEV (reference sequence). The CDR3 is made up of 11 amino acids. As DNA, the CDR3 is TGTGCCAGCAGTAACTGGGATACGCAGTATTTT. Translated, it gives CASSNWDTQYF.